This T cell receptor (beta chain) was identified during a study of control samples from healthy donors and cancer patients. The CDR3 extends over 13 amino acids. V dropped 3 bases and J dropped 2 bases, with 8 bases sitting between them. CDR1 is MDHEN, CDR2 SYDVKM, per germline. On this clone: This sample includes further DNA sequences coding for the same CDR3.

The table came from immunoSEQ multiplex PCR; TCRdb's copy has only in-frame clones and leaves some out. Among 110,000 to 150,000 clones listed, under 95% were seen once. Material: blood. The chain uses TRBV28 and TRBJ2-7; D unclear. This clonotype originated in a middle-aged man in good health. CDR3 sequence reads: CASSLSGTYEQYF. Here the CDR3 DNA reads TGTGCCAGCAGTTTGTCGGGTACCTACGAGCAGTACTTC. Using reference TRBV28 and TRBJ2-7 for the parts outside the CDR3, the full variable domain is DVKVTQSSRYLVKRTGEKVFLECVQDMDHENMFWYRQDPGLGLRLIYFSYDVKMKEKGDIPEGYSVSREKKERFSLILESASTNQTSMYLCASSLSGTYEQYFGPGTRLTVT.